These 5 T cell receptor beta chains came from one sample sequenced in a study of monozygotic twins with inflammatory bowel disease. Using the 5' RACE reads, TCRdb records one entry per CDR3 protein without DNA. The specimen's table records about 41,000 distinct CDR3 sequences. The sample comprised blood. All receptors come from a human donor with ulcerative colitis or Crohn's disease, or a healthy co-twin of an affected twin (not recorded which).

This chain links TRBV20-1 with TRBJ2-7; checking the TCRdb D call of TRBD1 is not possible without DNA. CDR1 and CDR2 (germline): DFQATT, SNEGSKA (reference sequence). The length of the CDR3 is 13 residues. The chain's CDR3 is CSAKWTGGPEQYF.

The genes are TRBV11-2 and TRBJ2-1; TCRdb gives TRBD1 as the D gene, but with no DNA this cannot be confirmed. This CDR3 spans 16 amino acids. Germline V gives CDR1 SGHAT, CDR2 FQNNGV. The CDR3 region is CASSPWTATNYNEQFF.

Here the CDR3 reads CAGHGLAGGKETQYF. V gene TRBV5-4 combines with J gene TRBJ2-5; TCRdb designates TRBD2, a call that cannot be tested without DNA. The germline V gene has CDR1 SGHNT and CDR2 YYREEE (reference sequence). The CDR3 totals 15 residues.

The chain combines TRBV9 with TRBJ2-7; TCRdb indicates TRBD1, and absent DNA this call remains unverified. The length of the CDR3 is 15 residues. Germline assignment: CDR1 SGDLS and CDR2 YYNGEE. The CDR3 spells CASSAKGLRDHEQYF.

CDR3 amino acids: CASSFRGFVHKNTEAFF. V and J are TRBV7-2 and TRBJ1-1; the TRBD1 assignment by TCRdb is unverifiable without DNA. The germline gives CDR1 SGHTA, CDR2 FQGNSA. The CDR3 length is 17 residues.